The clone carrying this TCR beta chain was seen a handful of times. The sample comes from a study of identical twins. Template switching created a universal primer site, and the cDNA included unique molecular identifiers. Each CDR3 protein is one row after TCRdb ran MiXCR on the 5' RACE reads. The table shows 200,000 to 250,000 distinct CDR3 sequences, with approximately 7.8% occurring only once. V was pared by 7 bases and J by 8 bases, with 17 bases between. The CDR3 sequence is 12 residues long. The germline CDR1 and CDR2 sequences are SQVTM and ANQGSEA. Healthy Caucasians, and only they, were the donors. The sample also formed part of further work on yellow fever vaccine responses in identical twins.

The receptor was isolated from a woman between 18 and 30 years old in good health. Sequenced input: CD8+ T cells sorted from blood. The chain uses TRBV29-1 and TRBJ2-5; unclear D gene. The CDR3 spells CSAGPIVDTQYF. CDR3 nucleotides: TGCAGCGCCGGACCCATCGTTGATACCCAGTACTTC.